This TCR beta chain is drawn from a study of blood T cells in healthy people across ages. With respect to this clonotype: Its antigen remains unidentified.

Study-wide findings and caveats: Changes in expanded clonotypes were possibly confounded, as the CMV status of donors was unknown.

For the second PCR, which ran for about 6 to 11 cycles, a sample-barcoded 5' primer and a J-beta primer mix were used. TCRdb fed the 5' RACE reads into MiXCR, producing one record per CDR3 protein. The sample contains 800,000 to 950,000 distinct CDR3 sequences, 25% to 30% of which appear only once. This CDR3 is 13 amino acids long. Germline values: CDR1 MNHEY, CDR2 SVGAGI. The J segment lost 1 base and the V segment lost 6 bases, leaving 2 bases of the junction unmatched. The same data also went into a second study, on T cells of mothers and their children. From that study: A few healthy Caucasian mothers served as donors, and their six children did as well.

What was sequenced was blood. The J gene is TRBJ1-1, the V gene TRBV6-5, with 7 bases identical to TRBD1. The receptor was derived from a woman aged 40-49 years in good health. CDR3 in amino acids: CASRPGGNTEAFF. In DNA form, the CDR3 reads TGTGCCAGCAGGCCAGGGGGGAACACTGAAGCTTTCTTT.